This TCR beta chain is drawn from a study of sequential checkpoint blockade in melanoma. Indicated treatment: randomized to nivolumab then ipilimumab (arm A) or the reverse (arm B). Assay: immunoSEQ multiplex PCR; the TCRdb copy retains only in-frame clones and omits some. The top ten hold around 4.5% of the sample, which has roughly 2,000 clones, approximately 20% seen once. The V and J ends lost 6 bases and 1 base respectively, with 10 bases between them. Per germline, CDR1 MNHGY and CDR2 SAAAGT. The CDR3 extends over 14 amino acids. The sequence derives from a human donor with melanoma. The rearrangement joins TRBV6-8 to TRBJ1-3; D perhaps matches TRBD1 (5 bases). The starting material was tumor tissue (inferred from file names), obtained from a patient given nivolumab and ipilimumab in sequence. The CDR3 DNA is TGTGCCAGCAGGGCCTGGGGGTCTGGAAACACCATATATTTT. It specifies CASRAWGSGNTIYF.